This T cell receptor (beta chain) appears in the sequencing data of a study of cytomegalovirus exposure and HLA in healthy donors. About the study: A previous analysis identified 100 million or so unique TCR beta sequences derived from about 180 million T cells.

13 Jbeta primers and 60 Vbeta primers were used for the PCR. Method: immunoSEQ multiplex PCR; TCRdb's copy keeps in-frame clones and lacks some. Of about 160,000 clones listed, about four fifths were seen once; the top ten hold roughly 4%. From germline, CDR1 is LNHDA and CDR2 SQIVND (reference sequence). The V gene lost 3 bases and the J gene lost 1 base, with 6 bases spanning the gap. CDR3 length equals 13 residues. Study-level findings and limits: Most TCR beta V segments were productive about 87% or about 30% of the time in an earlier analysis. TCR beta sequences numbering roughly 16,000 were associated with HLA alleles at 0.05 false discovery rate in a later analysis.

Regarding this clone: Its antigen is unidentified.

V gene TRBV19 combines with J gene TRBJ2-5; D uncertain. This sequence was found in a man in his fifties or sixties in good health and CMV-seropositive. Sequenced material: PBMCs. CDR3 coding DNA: TGTGCCAGTAGTATTGGCTTCCAAGAGACCCAGTACTTC. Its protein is CASSIGFQETQYF.